These 10 T cell receptor beta chains came from one sample sequenced in a study of T cell repertoires in ileal Crohn's disease. TCRdb's table, derived via immunoSEQ multiplex PCR, lists solely in-frame clones and lacks some. This repertoire shows approximately 17,000 clones, 70% to 90% found once; its top ten account for roughly 5.7%. Sequenced sample: ileal tissue. These TCRs come from an adult with Crohn's disease.

This rearrangement joins TRBV10-3 to TRBJ2-1, with D possibly being TRBD2 (6 bases). The CDR3 is 17 residues long. CDR1 is ENHRY and CDR2 is SYGVKD in the germline V gene. V was cut by 0 bases and J by 2 bases, with 14 bases left in between. In nucleotides, the CDR3 is TGTGCCATCAGTGAGTCGAAAACGGGAGACGCCTACAATGAGCAGTTCTTC. Translation gives CAISESKTGDAYNEQFF.

The chain couples TRBV2 to TRBJ1-5; D is possibly TRBD1 (6 bases). Deletions cut 2 bases from V and 3 bases from J, with 14 bases between. Germline V gene sequence: CDR1 SNHLY, CDR2 FYNNEI. CDR3 length: 16 residues. The CDR3 bases are TGTGCCAGCAGTGAACCCGGCGGACAGTACAATCAGCCCCAGCATTTT. Translating it yields CASSEPGGQYNQPQHF.

The chain joins TRBV4-1 to TRBJ2-3, with TRBD1 as a possible D gene (5 bases). Germline V CDR1 and CDR2: MGHRA, YSYEKL. The V end was cut by 0 bases, the J end by 1 base, with 8 bases between. The CDR3 sequence is 15 residues long. The CDR3 sequence: CASSQDGQRTDTQYF. DNA for the CDR3: TGCGCCAGCAGCCAAGACGGACAACGCACAGATACGCAGTATTTT.

This chain connects TRBV27 to TRBJ1-1; D gene ambiguous. This CDR3 spans 14 amino acids. The V end lost 5 bases, the J end lost 1 base, and 11 bases lay between the germline ends. CDR1 is MNHEY and CDR2 is SMNVEV in the germline V gene (reference sequence). The CDR3 loop reads CASSLGLSNTEAFF. CDR3 bases: TGTGCCAGCAGTCTAGGACTGTCGAACACTGAAGCTTTCTTT.

This clone was observed a single time. V is TRBV9 and J is TRBJ2-2; maybe TRBD2 (6 bases). This CDR3 is built from 15 residues. Germline CDR1 SGDLS, CDR2 YYNGEE. Trimming took off 0 bases at V and 0 bases at J, with 6 bases between the two ends. CDR3 sequence reads: CASSVGGTNTGELFF. The CDR3 nucleotides read TGTGCCAGCAGCGTAGGCGGGACGAACACCGGGGAGCTGTTTTTT.

The genes are TRBV5-4 and TRBJ1-2, with TRBD1 matching 8 bases. This CDR3 comprises 14 residues. Germline CDR1 SGHNT, CDR2 YYREEE (reference sequence). The J segment lost 3 bases and the V segment lost 4 bases, leaving 5 bases of the junction unmatched. The CDR3 DNA reads TGTGCCAGCAGCCAGACGGACAGGGACTATGGCTACACCTTC. Residues: CASSQTDRDYGYTF. The variable domain in full, completed from reference TRBV5-4 and TRBJ1-2, reads ETGVTQSPTHLIKTRGQQVTLRCSSQSGHNTVSWYQQALGQGPQFIFQYYREEENGRGNFPPRFSGLQFPNYSSELNVNALELDDSALYLCASSQTDRDYGYTFGSGTRLTVV.

The chain uses TRBV5-1 and TRBJ1-2; D unresolved. CDR3 length: 13 residues. The germline V gene has CDR1 SGHRS and CDR2 YFSETQ. V gave up 4 bases and J gave up 3 bases, with 10 bases separating them. CDR3 in amino acids: CASSPSEDYGYTF. As DNA, the CDR3 is TGCGCCAGCAGCCCGTCGGAGGACTATGGCTACACCTTC.

The V call is TRBV4-1, the J call TRBJ1-5; TRBD1 aligns across 8 bases. Trimming cost V 2 bases and J 6 bases; bases outside gene matches: 9. This CDR3 comprises 16 residues. The germline V gene encodes CDR1 MGHRA and CDR2 YSYEKL. In DNA form, the CDR3 reads TGCGCCAGCAGCCAAATGAAAGGACAGGGCATTCAGCCCCAGCATTTT. This gives the protein CASSQMKGQGIQPQHF.

The chain couples TRBV9 to TRBJ2-7; the match to TRBD1 covers 11 bases. The CDR3 consists of 13 residues. V lost 6 bases, J lost 6 bases, and 5 bases stayed unmatched. Germline CDR1 and CDR2: SGDLS and YYNGEE. CDR3 region: CASTPGQGVEQYF. The CDR3, as DNA: TGTGCCAGCACTCCGGGACAGGGGGTCGAGCAGTACTTC.

This clone appeared a single time. The V and J genes are TRBV30 and TRBJ2-7; perhaps TRBD1 as D (6 bases). Trimming pared 0 bases from V and 4 bases from J, leaving 13 bases between. Per the germline V gene, CDR1 is GTSNPN and CDR2 is SVGIG (reference sequence). The CDR3 extends over 14 amino acids. CDR3 in DNA: TGTGCCTGGAGTGTGGGCAGGGGCGGATACGAGCAGTACTTC. Protein: CAWSVGRGGYEQYF.